This T cell receptor beta chain comes out of a study of blood T cells in healthy people across ages. V was trimmed by 5 bases and J by 7 bases, leaving 14 bases between them. The germline CDR1 and CDR2 sequences are DFQATT and SNEGSKA (reference sequence). This CDR3 is 12 amino acids long. There were healthy Caucasian individuals from Russia, aged about 6 to 100, serving as donors. With each sample, at least 5.5 micrograms of total RNA were extracted. Using a J-beta primer mix together with a sample-barcoded 5' primer, a second PCR was run for about 6 to 12 cycles. A template-switch adaptor containing 12 random nucleotides labeled each cDNA molecule. TCRdb analysed the 5' RACE reads with MiXCR anew, one entry per CDR3 protein. The sample lists 650,000 to 700,000 distinct CDR3 sequences, over 40% occurring once.

V is TRBV20-1 and J is TRBJ2-5; D unresolved. Sequencing input: blood. This receptor was obtained from a woman of 80 years or more in good health. CDR3 region: CSAVDWGGTQYF. CDR3 bases: TGCAGTGCTGTCGACTGGGGTGGGACCCAGTACTTC.